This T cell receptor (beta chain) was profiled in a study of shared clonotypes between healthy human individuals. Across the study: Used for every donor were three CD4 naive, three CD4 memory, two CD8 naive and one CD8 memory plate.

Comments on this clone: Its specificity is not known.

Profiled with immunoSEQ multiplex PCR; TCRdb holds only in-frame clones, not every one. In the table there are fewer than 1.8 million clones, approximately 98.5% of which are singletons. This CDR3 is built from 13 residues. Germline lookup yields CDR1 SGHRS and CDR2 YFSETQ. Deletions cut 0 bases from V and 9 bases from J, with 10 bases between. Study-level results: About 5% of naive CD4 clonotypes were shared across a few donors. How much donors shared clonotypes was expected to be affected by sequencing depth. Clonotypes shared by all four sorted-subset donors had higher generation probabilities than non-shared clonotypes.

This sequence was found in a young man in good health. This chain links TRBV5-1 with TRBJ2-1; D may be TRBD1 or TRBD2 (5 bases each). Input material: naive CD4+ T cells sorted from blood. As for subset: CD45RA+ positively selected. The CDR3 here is CASSLVGVPEQFF. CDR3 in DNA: TGCGCCAGCAGCTTGGTGGGGGTTCCTGAGCAGTTCTTC.